The clone carrying this T cell receptor (beta chain) appeared a single time. The data originate from a study of shared clonotypes between healthy human individuals. Data came from immunoSEQ multiplex PCR; TCRdb stores just in-frame clones and leaves some out. The sample gives roughly 2.2 million clones, more than 85% of which show up once; about 0.39% is in the top ten. This CDR3 has 14 amino acids. V trimming: 10 bases; J trimming: 4 bases; junction bases outside the gene matches: 11. Germline V CDR1 and CDR2: ENHRY, SYGVKD. The receptor was derived from a man aged 18 to 29 in good health. Some clones in this sample may be carry-over from other donors' samples. Sample: naive CD4+ T cells from PBMCs. The subset: CD45RA+ positively selected. J is TRBJ2-7 and V is TRBV10-3; TRBD1 aligns across 9 bases. CDR3 coding DNA: TGTGCCACCGATAACCGGGACAGGGCGTACGAGCAGTACTTC. Its translation is CATDNRDRAYEQYF.